The 30 T cell receptor beta chains presented below share a single source sample, sequenced in a study of blood T cell repertoires in COVID-19. TCRdb's copy holds only in-frame clones and misses some; the assay was immunoSEQ multiplex PCR. Of about 200,000 clones detected, about 85% appear once; the ten largest clones hold roughly 24%. Sequencing used PBMCs or T cells enriched from blood (not recorded which). The receptors were sampled from a woman in her thirties or forties in a cohort exposed to, infected with or recovered from COVID-19 (not recorded which).

The chain couples TRBV28 to TRBJ2-7, with TRBD1 as a possible D gene (5 bases). The CDR3 is 15 residues long. Germline assignment: CDR1 MDHEN and CDR2 SYDVKM. V lost 0 bases, J lost 3 bases, and 12 bases lay in between. CDR3 loop: CASSLWASGIYEQYF. The CDR3 DNA is TGTGCCAGCAGTTTATGGGCCTCAGGGATCTACGAGCAGTACTTC.

This clone came up many times. J is TRBJ1-1 and V is TRBV19, with D maybe TRBD1 (6 bases). CDR1 LNHDA and CDR2 SQIVND come from the germline V gene (reference sequence). V lost 4 bases and J lost 10, with 16 bases in between. The CDR3 sequence is 13 residues long. The CDR3 DNA is TGTGCCAGTAGTAGACAGGTGCTAGGCGGAGCTTTCTTT. Protein sequence: CASSRQVLGGAFF.

The V call is TRBV19, the J call TRBJ1-2; 9 positions agree with TRBD1. Germline lookup yields CDR1 LNHDA and CDR2 SQIVND (reference sequence). V lost 5 bases and J lost 3; bases outside the gene matches: 4. The CDR3 contains 14 residues. Here the CDR3 DNA reads TGTGCCAGTAGTTCATGGACAGGGGACTATGGCTACACCTTC. Residues: CASSSWTGDYGYTF.

The chain links TRBV19 to TRBJ1-1; unclear D gene. The V end lost 7 bases, the J end lost 1 base, and 13 bases lay between the germline ends. Germline CDR1 reads LNHDA; CDR2 reads SQIVND (reference sequence). The CDR3 is 14 residues long. As DNA, the CDR3 is TGTGCCAGTAAGAGGCACGAGCAGAACACTGAAGCTTTCTTT. Protein: CASKRHEQNTEAFF.

The chain links TRBV2 to TRBJ2-3, with TRBD1 as a possible D gene (5 bases). CDR1 is SNHLY and CDR2 is FYNNEI in the germline V gene. The CDR3 spans 13 residues. Trimming took off 0 bases at V and 4 bases at J, with 5 bases between the two ends. Here the CDR3 reads CASSEARADTQYF. DNA of the CDR3: TGTGCCAGCAGTGAAGCCAGGGCAGATACGCAGTATTTT.

The V and J genes are TRBV24-1 and TRBJ1-4; D perhaps matches TRBD1 (5 bases). With 3 bases removed from V and 4 bases from J, the gap between germline ends came to 14 bases. Germline-derived CDR1 and CDR2 are KGHDR and SFDVKD. This CDR3 is 16 amino acids long. The CDR3 region has the DNA TGTGCCACCAGTGATGGCTTACAGGTCAGTAATGAAAAACTGTTTTTT. This codes for CATSDGLQVSNEKLFF.

The chain couples TRBV5-6 to TRBJ1-4; TRBD1 is a possible D gene (6 bases). From germline, CDR1 is SGHDT and CDR2 YYEEEE. There are 15 residues in the CDR3. V was clipped by 0 bases and J by 7 bases, with 13 bases between them. CDR3 in amino acids: CASSLAAGAREKLFF. In nucleotides, the CDR3 is TGTGCCAGCAGCTTGGCGGCAGGGGCGCGTGAAAAACTGTTTTTT.

The chain has TRBV7-9 and TRBJ2-2; 7 bases match TRBD2. The CDR3 is 14 amino acids. Trimming cost V 6 bases and J 4 bases; bases outside gene matches: 5. The germline gives CDR1 SEHNR, CDR2 FQNEAQ (reference sequence). CDR3 protein: CASSGLAATGELFF. For the CDR3, the DNA is TGTGCCAGCAGTGGGCTAGCGGCCACCGGGGAGCTGTTTTTT.

The rearrangement links TRBV3-1 (or the pseudogene TRBV3-2) to TRBJ2-7; TRBD2 is a possible D gene (6 bases). CDR1 LGHDT and CDR2 YNNKEL come from the germline V gene (reference sequence). The V and J ends lost 1 base and 3 bases respectively, with 10 bases between them. This CDR3 spans 14 amino acids. CDR3 in DNA: TGTGCCAGCAGCCAAGTGGCCGGGAGCTACGAGCAGTACTTC. Its translation is CASSQVAGSYEQYF.

The rearrangement links TRBV27 to TRBJ1-2; 7 nucleotides line up with TRBD1. The length of the CDR3 is 16 residues. With V trimmed by 2 bases and J by 4 bases, 10 bases remained unmatched. Germline assignment: CDR1 MNHEY and CDR2 SMNVEV (reference sequence). The CDR3 is CASSLTPRQGFYGYTF. In nucleotides, the CDR3 is TGTGCCAGCAGTTTAACCCCTCGACAGGGCTTCTATGGCTACACCTTC.

The chain employs TRBV13 and TRBJ2-7, with 7 bases fitting TRBD2. Germline V CDR1 and CDR2: PRHDT, FYEKMQ (reference sequence). CDR3 length: 13 amino acids. J was trimmed by 6 bases and V by 10 bases; bases with no gene match: 12. CDR3 residues: CATRAGMGLEQYF. In DNA, the CDR3 is TGTGCCACCCGAGCGGGAATGGGACTCGAGCAGTACTTC.

This clone was observed once. This sequence joins TRBV6-1 and TRBJ1-1; no clear D gene. CDR1 MNHNS and CDR2 SASEGT come from the germline V gene. With 2 bases removed from V and 1 base from J, the gap between germline ends came to 14 bases. The CDR3 has 16 amino acids. In DNA, the CDR3 is TGTGCCAGCAGTGAAAAATCTGGAAGCGGGAACACTGAAGCTTTCTTT. Translation: CASSEKSGSGNTEAFF.

This chain uses TRBV15 with TRBJ1-1, with TRBD1 identical over 9 bases. The CDR3 covers 17 residues. Germline CDR1 LNHNV, CDR2 YYDKDF (reference sequence). V dropped 3 bases and J dropped 6; count of bases not matched to a gene: 14. CDR3 sequence (DNA): TGTGCCACCAGCAGGACAGGGGGAACGGTTCTAAGGTCTGAAGCTTTCTTT. Translated: CATSRTGGTVLRSEAFF.

This clone has just one count. V and J are TRBV30 and TRBJ1-2, with TRBD1 as a possible D gene (6 bases). The CDR3 is made up of 13 amino acids. From germline, CDR1 is GTSNPN and CDR2 SVGIG (reference sequence). Trimming took off 4 bases at V and 0 bases at J, with 9 bases between the two ends. CDR3 bases: TGTGCCTGGAAGGGGGTTCCTAACTATGGCTACACCTTC. This codes for CAWKGVPNYGYTF.

The chain recombines TRBV27 with TRBJ2-3, with 10 bases fitting TRBD2. Germline CDR1 reads MNHEY; CDR2 reads SMNVEV (reference sequence). CDR3 size: 15 residues. V lost 5 bases and J lost 1; bases outside the gene matches: 3. CDR3 in amino acids: CASSPGTSGTDTQYF. CDR3 DNA sequence: TGTGCCAGCAGTCCCGGGACTAGCGGCACAGATACGCAGTATTTT.

This clone came up a few times. The chain employs TRBV10-1 and TRBJ1-2, with D perhaps matching TRBD1 (5 bases). Germline values: CDR1 WNHNN, CDR2 SYGVQD (reference sequence). The length of the CDR3 is 13 residues. Trimming removed 2 bases from V and 2 bases from J, with 6 bases in between. CDR3 in DNA: TGCGCCAGCAGTGAGCGACAGAACTATGGCTACACCTTC. This sequence encodes CASSERQNYGYTF.

The J gene is TRBJ2-3, the V gene TRBV7-9; D ambiguous. CDR3 length: 13 residues. Germline V gene lookup returns CDR1 SEHNR and CDR2 FQNEAQ (reference sequence). Trimming removed 5 bases at V and 8 bases at J, with 14 bases between. The CDR3 nucleotides read TGTGCCAGCAGCCTTGACACCCCCGGTACGCAGTATTTT. Translating it yields CASSLDTPGTQYF. Supplemented by reference TRBV7-9 and TRBJ2-3, the full variable domain reads DTGVSQNPRHKITKRGQNVTFRCDPISEHNRLYWYRQTLGQGPEFLTYFQNEAQLEKSRLLSDRFSAERPKGSFSTLEIQRTEQGDSAMYLCASSLDTPGTQYFGPGTRLTVL.

This CDR3 reads CASSRRGGYYGYTF. CDR3 DNA: TGTGCCAGCAGCCGAAGGGGAGGGTACTATGGCTACACCTTC. The gene calls are TRBV14 and TRBJ1-2; D perhaps matches TRBD1 (5 bases). V lost 4 bases, J lost 3 bases, and 12 bases lay in between. Germline CDR1 and CDR2: SGHDN and FVKESK. The CDR3 spans 14 residues.

J is TRBJ2-2 and V is TRBV21-1; the listed D gene, TRBD1, was not tested against the DNA. TRBV21-1 is listed as a pseudogene. There are 15 residues in the CDR3. CDR3 in DNA: TGTGCCAGCAGCAAAGAAACAGGTGTGGGCGGGGAGCTGTTTTTT. Translating it yields CASSKETGVGGELFF.

Written as DNA, the CDR3 is TGTGCCAGCAGCCCTGTTCTGTCCAAAAACATTCAGTACTTC. This sequence encodes CASSPVLSKNIQYF. The chain carries TRBV13 and TRBJ2-4, with D uncertain. Looked up from germline, CDR1 is PRHDT and CDR2 is FYEKMQ (reference sequence). V lost 5 bases and J lost 2, with 10 bases in between. The CDR3 totals 14 residues.

This chain joins TRBV20-1 and TRBJ1-1; D remains unclear. The V gene's germline CDR1 is DFQATT and CDR2 SNEGSKA (reference sequence). The CDR3 extends over 14 amino acids. V was cut by 3 bases and J by 3 bases, with 14 bases left in between. The chain's CDR3 is CSASPPSSDTEAFF. DNA for the CDR3: TGCAGTGCTAGTCCCCCCAGTAGCGACACTGAAGCTTTCTTT.

CDR3 region: CASSPAPGGTDTQYF. CDR3 bases: TGTGCCAGCAGCCCCGCACCCGGGGGCACAGATACGCAGTATTTT. The rearrangement joins TRBV13 to TRBJ2-3; maybe TRBD2 (5 bases). The CDR3 sequence is 15 residues long. The germline V gene has CDR1 PRHDT and CDR2 FYEKMQ (reference sequence). V lost 5 bases and J lost 1, with 13 bases in between.

The chain employs TRBV11-2 and TRBJ2-4, with D uncertain. The CDR3 is 13 amino acids. CDR1 is SGHAT and CDR2 is FQNNGV in the germline V gene. V lost 0 bases and J lost 8, with 8 bases in between. CDR3 in DNA: TGTGCCAGCAGCTTAGAGCCCTGGCACATTCAGTACTTC. Its protein is CASSLEPWHIQYF.

The chain recombines TRBV11-2 with TRBJ2-7, with a tentative D call TRBD2 (5 bases). Germline V lookup: CDR1 SGHAT, CDR2 FQNNGV. Trimming shortened V by 0 bases and J by 0 bases, and 9 bases separated the two germline ends. CDR3 length: 15 residues. This CDR3 is CASSLEVAGSYEQYF. The CDR3, as DNA: TGTGCCAGCAGCTTAGAGGTTGCGGGCTCCTACGAGCAGTACTTC.

The rearrangement uses TRBV6-5 and TRBJ2-1; D is undetermined. The CDR3 is 14 residues long. V dropped 3 bases and J dropped 9 bases, with 15 bases sitting between them. Germline CDR1 is MNHEY and CDR2 is SVGAGI. This CDR3 reads CASSYGLIGAEQFF. CDR3 DNA sequence: TGTGCCAGCAGTTATGGGCTTATCGGTGCTGAGCAGTTCTTC.

This clone was seen a single time. The chain carries TRBV7-9 and TRBJ1-2; tentative D call: TRBD1 (6 bases). V was trimmed by 5 bases and J by 5 bases, leaving 18 bases between them. Germline V gene lookup returns CDR1 SEHNR and CDR2 FQNEAQ (reference sequence). The CDR3 has 15 residues. The CDR3 region has the DNA TGTGCCAGCAGCCCGCCGGGGGGCCCACCTTATGGCTACACCTTC. Translation gives CASSPPGGPPYGYTF. Full variable domain (rest looked up from reference TRBV7-9 and TRBJ1-2): DTGVSQNPRHKITKRGQNVTFRCDPISEHNRLYWYRQTLGQGPEFLTYFQNEAQLEKSRLLSDRFSAERPKGSFSTLEIQRTEQGDSAMYLCASSPPGGPPYGYTFGSGTRLTVV.

Here the CDR3 DNA reads TGTGCCAGCAGTTCCCAGGGGGCGGAGGGGAATGAGCAGTTCTTC. Translated, it gives CASSSQGAEGNEQFF. The rearrangement links TRBV6-5 to TRBJ2-1; 8 nucleotides align to TRBD1. With 4 bases clipped from V and 7 bases from J, the junction kept 9 bases outside the gene matches. Per germline, CDR1 MNHEY and CDR2 SVGAGI. This CDR3 has 15 amino acids.

This clone occurred once. The chain employs TRBV6-6 and TRBJ2-3; D perhaps matches TRBD2 (5 bases). The germline V gene encodes CDR1 MNHNY and CDR2 SVGAGI (reference sequence). Between the trimmed V and J ends, which lost 3 bases and 3 bases, there was a span of 13 bases. CDR3 size: 15 residues. The CDR3 spells CASSYDAGLTDTQYF. The CDR3 DNA reads TGTGCCAGCAGTTATGATGCGGGCTTGACAGATACGCAGTATTTT.

The chain links TRBV5-1 to TRBJ2-5; 7 bases align to TRBD1. This CDR3 region has 15 residues. Germline CDR1 is SGHRS and CDR2 is YFSETQ. The V gene end was trimmed by 4 bases and the J gene end by 2 bases; junction bases not matched to a gene: 8. Here the CDR3 DNA reads TGCGCCAGCAGCCCGAGGACAGGCCAGCAAGAGACCCAGTACTTC. This gives the protein CASSPRTGQQETQYF. Full variable domain (missing parts from reference TRBV5-1 and TRBJ2-5): KAGVTQTPRYLIKTRGQQVTLSCSPISGHRSVSWYQQTPGQGLQFLFEYFSETQRNKGNFPGRFSGRQFSNSRSEMNVSTLELGDSALYLCASSPRTGQQETQYFGPGTRLLVL.

This clone occurred once. This sequence joins TRBV27 and TRBJ2-7; tentatively, D is TRBD1 (6 bases). This CDR3 spans 13 amino acids. CDR1 is MNHEY, CDR2 SMNVEV, per germline (reference sequence). V shed 6 bases and J shed 3 bases, with 12 bases lying between them. CDR3 loop: CASSPRGYYEQYF. CDR3 bases: TGTGCCAGCAGCCCCAGGGGATACTACGAGCAGTACTTC.